A selection of T cell receptor beta chains follows, all from one sample in a study of T cells of healthy individuals. TCRdb fed the 5' RACE reads into MiXCR, producing one record per CDR3 protein. The repertoire has tens of thousands of distinct CDR3 sequences, around 16% of them found once; the top ten carry around 4.6%. All receptors derive from a human donor in good health. Both conserved end residues are part of each CDR3. A D gene is named only where the DNA matches it firmly. Clone size is stated in some rows and not others, as once, few, many or a class when expanded.

d_gene	abundance	v_gene	j_gene	CDR3nt	CDR3aa
-	-	TRBV4-1	TRBJ2-1	TGCGCCAGCAGCCACAGATCGGTTGTGGGGACCTACAATGAGCAGTTCTTC	CASSHRSVVGTYNEQFF
-	-	TRBV11-2	TRBJ2-7	TGTGCCAGCAGCTTAGTCCTAGCTTGGGACGAGCAGTACTTC	CASSLVLAWDEQYF
TRBD2	-	TRBV5-6	TRBJ2-1	TGTGCCAGCAGCCCCGTGGGTGGCGGGGGAATTTACAATGAGCAGTTCTTC	CASSPVGGGGIYNEQFF
-	many	TRBV4-2	TRBJ2-2	TGTGCCAGCAGCCAAGATGTATCTGGGGGGTTAACCGGGGAGCTGTTTTTT	CASSQDVSGGLTGELFF
TRBD2	-	TRBV28	TRBJ2-1	TGTGCCAGCAGTCGCCGGGGACTAGCGTGGGATGAGCAGTTCTTC	CASSRRGLAWDEQFF
-	-	TRBV6-6	TRBJ2-1	TGTGCCAGCAGTTATGGTACAGGGTGGAATGAGCAGTTCTTC	CASSYGTGWNEQFF
TRBD2	few	TRBV6-5	TRBJ2-1	TGTGCCAGCAGCATGACTAGCGGGGTCGATGAGCAGTTCTTC	CASSMTSGVDEQFF
-	many	TRBV7-3	TRBJ2-1	TGTGCCAGCAGCCCCAACCCGAGGGGGGACAATCCTTACAATGAGCAGTTCTTC	CASSPNPRGDNPYNEQFF
-	many	TRBV7-2	TRBJ2-7	TGTGCCAGCAGCTTAGTCTCGGACACCCTGTGGGACTTC	CASSLVSDTLWDF
-	many	TRBV5-4	TRBJ2-7	TGTGCCAGCAGCTCCTTGGGGGGCTCTTACGAGCAGTACTTC	CASSSLGGSYEQYF
-	few	TRBV18	TRBJ1-5	TGTGCCAGCTCAGGGACGGACTTCAATCAGCCCCAGCATTTT	CASSGTDFNQPQHF
TRBD1	many	TRBV4-2	TRBJ2-2	TGTGCCAGCAGCCTTCTGGACAGGGGCGAGACCGGGGAGCTGTTTTTT	CASSLLDRGETGELFF
-	few	TRBV7-2	TRBJ2-3	TGTGCCAGCAGCGGTGATGGCCGTAATACGCAGTATTTT	CASSGDGRNTQYF
-	-	TRBV6-1	TRBJ2-5	TGTGCCAGCAGCCAGGGGAACTTC	CASSQGNF
-	many	TRBV27	TRBJ1-3	TGTGCCAGCAGTCCAAGGGGCCTCTCTGGAAACACCATATATTTT	CASSPRGLSGNTIYF
TRBD2	few	TRBV7-6	TRBJ2-7	TGTGCCAGCAGCTCCACAGGACTAGCCGCGTCGGCCGAGCAGTACTTC	CASSSTGLAASAEQYF
-	-	TRBV5-1	TRBJ2-1	TGCGCCAGCAGCTTGTCCGCCGGCTCCTACAATGAGCAGTTCTTC	CASSLSAGSYNEQFF
-	many	TRBV4-2	TRBJ2-6	TGTGCCAGCAGCCAAGAGGGGGCTAGGAGCTCTGGGGCCAACGTCCTGACTTTC	CASSQEGARSSGANVLTF
-	few	TRBV6-5	TRBJ2-3	TGTGCCAGCAGTCAGGCTGTCAGCACAGATACGCAGTATTTT	CASSQAVSTDTQYF
-	many	TRBV28	TRBJ1-3	TGTGCCAGCAGTTTGGTATACGGAAACACCATATATTTT	CASSLVYGNTIYF
-	many	TRBV4-1	TRBJ2-4	TGCGCCAGCAGCCAAGGGTTGGCTAGGGGGACCAAAAACATTCAGTACTTC	CASSQGLARGTKNIQYF
TRBD2	few	TRBV5-1	TRBJ2-5	TGCGCCAGCAGCGAGACTAGCGGGAGAGTGGAGACCCAGTACTTC	CASSETSGRVETQYF
TRBD2	-	TRBV4-3	TRBJ2-3	TGCGCCAGCAGCCAAGATTCTAGCGGGAGATATACGCAGTATTTT	CASSQDSSGRYTQYF
-	many	TRBV20-1	TRBJ2-5	TGCAGTGCCGGACCCGCCGGACAGCAAGAGACCCAGTACTTC	CSAGPAGQQETQYF
-	many	TRBV3-1	TRBJ2-3	TGTGCCAGCAGCCAAGAAGGGGGGGGCACTAGCACAGATACGCAGTATTTT	CASSQEGGGTSTDTQYF
-	many	TRBV27	TRBJ1-5	TGTGCCAGCAGTTCTAAAGGCAGCCAGCCCCAGCATTTT	CASSSKGSQPQHF
-	many	TRBV6-6	TRBJ1-2	TGTGCCAGCAGTAGGACAGAGAGCTATGGCTACACCTTC	CASSRTESYGYTF
TRBD2	-	TRBV12-3/TRBV12-4	TRBJ2-7	TGTGCCAGCTCCATGGGGGGGAGTGTCAACGAGCAGTACTTC	CASSMGGSVNEQYF
TRBD2	many	TRBV6-5	TRBJ2-1	TGTGCCAGCAGTTTAAGACTAGCGGGACAGAACAATGAGCAGTTCTTC	CASSLRLAGQNNEQFF
TRBD2	-	TRBV5-1	TRBJ2-1	TGCGCCAGCAGCCTCGCAAGTAGCGGGGGGGCGAACAATGAGCAGTTCTTC	CASSLASSGGANNEQFF
-	many	TRBV5-4	TRBJ2-3	TGTGCCAGCACCCGTGACGGGGTCACAGATACGCAGTATTTT	CASTRDGVTDTQYF
-	many	TRBV18	TRBJ2-3	TGTGCCACCATTGGAGATACGCAGTATTTT	CATIGDTQYF
-	-	TRBV4-1	TRBJ2-2	TGCGCCAGCAAAGGAGGGTCCGGGGAGCTGTTTTTT	CASKGGSGELFF
-	few	TRBV23-1	TRBJ2-5	TGCGCCAGCAGTCCCTCAAGGCGCAGATGCGAGACCCAGTACTTC	CASSPSRRRCETQYF
-	many	TRBV20-1	TRBJ2-5	TGCAGTGTGGGATTGAGGGGGAATCAAGAGACCCAGTACTTC	CSVGLRGNQETQYF
-	many	TRBV7-2	TRBJ2-7	TGTGCCAGCAGCTTAGACGTCTACGAGCAGTACTTC	CASSLDVYEQYF
-	-	TRBV10-1	TRBJ1-5	TGCGCCAGCAGTGATGAAGGCAGTGGTCACAATCAGCCCCAGCATTTT	CASSDEGSGHNQPQHF
TRBD1	-	TRBV2	TRBJ2-1	TGTGCCAGTGGGGGACAGAATGAGCAGTTCTTC	CASGGQNEQFF
TRBD1	once	TRBV25-1	TRBJ2-5	TGTGCCAGCAGTGAGACCGGGACAGGGGGCAAAGAGACCCAGTACTTC	CASSETGTGGKETQYF
-	-	TRBV28	TRBJ2-7	TGTGCCAGCAGTTTACACGGGGGGCGCGAGGTCTACGAGCAGTACTTC	CASSLHGGREVYEQYF
TRBD1	-	TRBV11-2	TRBJ1-1	TGTGCCAGCAGCGTCGCCGGACAGGGGTTCACTGAAGCTTTCTTT	CASSVAGQGFTEAFF